This record concerns one TCR beta chain sequence. Source study methods: Using reference gene primer amplification, nucleated cell counts were estimated. The table came from immunoSEQ multiplex PCR; TCRdb's copy has only in-frame clones and leaves some out. That table supplies the V and J calls and clone size; D and trimming were determined from the DNA. Among about 520,000 clones, 80% to 90% were seen once, and the ten largest hold approximately 3%. This record comes from a study of blood T cell repertoires in COVID-19. Background on the study: Collection of acute and convalescent COVID-19 samples took place in the United States, Italy and Spain. Sample material is recorded as cDNA or gDNA derived from T cells, B-cell-depleted T cells, or PBMCs.

There are 17 residues in the CDR3. V lost 4 bases and J lost 2; bases outside the gene matches: 10. The germline V gene encodes CDR1 SGHKS and CDR2 YYEKEE (reference sequence). The chain employs TRBV5-5 and TRBJ1-4; 8 nucleotides match TRBD1. The specimen sequenced was peripheral blood. This sequence was found in a human donor in a cohort sampled during active COVID-19. The CDR3 nucleotides read TGTGCCAGCAGCCGCGGACAGGGAGGAGGCACTAATGAAAAACTGTTTTTT. Amino acids: CASSRGQGGGTNEKLFF.